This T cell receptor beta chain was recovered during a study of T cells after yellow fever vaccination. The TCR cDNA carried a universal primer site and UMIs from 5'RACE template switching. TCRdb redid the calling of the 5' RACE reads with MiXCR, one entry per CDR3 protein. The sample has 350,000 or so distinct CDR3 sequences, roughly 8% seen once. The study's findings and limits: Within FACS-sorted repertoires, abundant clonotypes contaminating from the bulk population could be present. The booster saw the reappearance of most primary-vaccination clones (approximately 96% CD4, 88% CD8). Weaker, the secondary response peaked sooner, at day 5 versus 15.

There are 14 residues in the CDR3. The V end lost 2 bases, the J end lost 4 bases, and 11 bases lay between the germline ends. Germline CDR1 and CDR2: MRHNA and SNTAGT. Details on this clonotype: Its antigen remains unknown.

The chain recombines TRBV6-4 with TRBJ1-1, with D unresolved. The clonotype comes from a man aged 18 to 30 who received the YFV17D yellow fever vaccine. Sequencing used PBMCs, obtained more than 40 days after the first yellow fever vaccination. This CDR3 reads CASSDGKEGTEAFF. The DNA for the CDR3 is TGTGCCAGCAGTGACGGGAAGGAAGGCACTGAAGCTTTCTTT.